The rows below give T cell receptor beta chains drawn from one sample of a study of control samples from healthy donors and cancer patients. The data were produced by immunoSEQ multiplex PCR, yet TCRdb's version contains in-frame clones alone and is incomplete. The sample lists 45,000 to 60,000 clones; around 95% were seen once. The material sequenced was blood. Source of these receptors: a man aged 25 to 45 in good health. CDR3s include the opening cysteine and the closing phenylalanine or tryptophan. Fields, in order: clone size, D gene, V gene, J gene, CDR3 DNA, CDR3 protein. A D gene is named only where the DNA matches it firmly. Some rows have no size entry. The others give once, few or many, or a class for an expanded clone.

>-|-|TRBV20-1|TRBJ1-1
TGCGGGGGGGGTCAGTACACTGAAGCTTTCTTT
CGGGQYTEAFF
>-|TRBD1|TRBV6-5|TRBJ2-3
TGTGCCAGCAGTTACTTACAGGGGCCTAGCACAGATACGCAGTATTTT
CASSYLQGPSTDTQYF
>-|TRBD1|TRBV6-2/TRBV6-3|TRBJ1-5
TGTGCCAGCAGCCCTACCCAGACCAGGGGGCGGAATCAGCCCCAGCATTTT
CASSPTQTRGRNQPQHF
>-|TRBD1|TRBV4-1|TRBJ2-1
TGCGCCAGCAGCCAAGGCCTTTCCAGCCCGAGACAGGGGGTTCAACCGTTCTTC
CASSQGLSSPRQGVQPFF
>-|-|TRBV28|TRBJ1-2
TGTGCCAGCAGTTTTGGGGGGAACGGTGGCTACACCTTC
CASSFGGNGGYTF
>-|TRBD1|TRBV2|TRBJ2-1
TGTGCCAGCATGGGGGACAGGGTGGAGAATGAGCAGTTCTTC
CASMGDRVENEQFF
>-|-|TRBV6-2/TRBV6-3|TRBJ1-5
TGTGCCAGCAGTTATCCCCAAACAGGGAGTCATCAGCCCCAGCATTTT
CASSYPQTGSHQPQHF
>-|-|TRBV6-2/TRBV6-3|TRBJ1-6
TGTGCCAGCAGTTACAGCAGCAGAGCCTTTGGGAATTCACCCCTCCACTTT
CASSYSSRAFGNSPLHF
>once|-|TRBV24-1|TRBJ2-1
TGTGCCACCAGTGCCCGGATTGACGAGCAGTTCTTC
CATSARIDEQFF
>-|-|TRBV9|TRBJ2-2
TGTGCCAGCAGCGTAGCTAACGGGCGGTCCGGGGAGCTGTTTTTT
CASSVANGRSGELFF
>-|-|TRBV4-3|TRBJ1-2
TGCGCCAGCAGCCACGAGTACTATGGCTACACCTTC
CASSHEYYGYTF
>-|-|TRBV9|TRBJ1-1
TGTGCCAGCAGCGTGGGGGGCGAGGGCACTGAAGCTTTCTTT
CASSVGGEGTEAFF
>-|-|TRBV10-3|TRBJ1-2
TGTGCCATCAGTGAGTCTAGGGACCCGGACTATGGCTACACCTTC
CAISESRDPDYGYTF
>-|-|TRBV24-1|TRBJ1-2
TGTGCCACCAGGGGACCGGGACGCATCGGCTACACCTTC
CATRGPGRIGYTF
>-|TRBD2|TRBV6-1|TRBJ2-4
TGTGCCAGCAGTGAAGAGAGCGGGGGGGCCAAAAACATTCAGTACTTC
CASSEESGGAKNIQYF
>-|TRBD1|TRBV27|TRBJ1-1
TGTGCCAGCAGGAACAGGGGGCGGGTTGAAGCTTTCTTT
CASRNRGRVEAFF
>few|-|TRBV11-2|TRBJ2-5
TGTGCCAGCAGCTTAGGGCGGACGTCAATGGCTACCCAGTACTTC
CASSLGRTSMATQYF
>-|-|TRBV19|TRBJ1-2
TGTGCCAGTAGTAAGACACTAACTAACTATGGCTACACCTTC
CASSKTLTNYGYTF
>once|-|TRBV30|TRBJ1-1
TGTGCCTGGGGGGCCATTACTGAAGCTTTCTTT
CAWGAITEAFF
>-|-|TRBV6-2/TRBV6-3|TRBJ1-1
TGTGCCAGCAGTTACTCGTTAGAAAAAGCTTTCTTT
CASSYSLEKAFF